The 5 T cell receptor beta chains below all came from one sample that was sequenced in a study of identifying expanded T cells in peripheral blood. The repertoire was sequenced with immunoSEQ multiplex PCR; TCRdb's copy has only in-frame clones and lacks some. This table has approximately 91,000 clones, approximately 89% appearing once. Input material: blood. These receptor sequences come from a person aged 18 to 69 in good health.

The J gene is TRBJ1-5, the V gene TRBV2; D may be TRBD1 (5 bases). CDR1 and CDR2 (germline): SNHLY, FYNNEI. CDR3 length: 15 amino acids. Trimming shortened V by 6 bases and J by 1 base, and 13 bases separated the two germline ends. This chain's CDR3 is CASRAWGGSNQPQHF. The CDR3 DNA follows: TGTGCCAGCAGGGCCTGGGGGGGAAGCAATCAGCCCCAGCATTTT.

The chain has TRBV4-2 and TRBJ1-4; D is possibly TRBD1 (6 bases). The germline V and J ends were trimmed by 1 base and 6 bases, with 18 bases remaining between them. The CDR3 spans 17 residues. The germline V gene encodes CDR1 LGHNA and CDR2 YNFKEQ. CDR3 in DNA: TGTGCCAGCAGCCAAGGACTTACAGGGAGAGGAGATGAAAAACTGTTTTTT. Its protein product is CASSQGLTGRGDEKLFF.

This chain connects TRBV4-2 to TRBJ2-7, with TRBD2 matching 7 bases. This CDR3 region has 16 residues. CDR1 is LGHNA and CDR2 is YNFKEQ in the germline V gene. The ends lost 0 bases at V and 0 bases at J; junction bases unmatched: 5. This CDR3 reads CASSQEPSGSSYEQYF. CDR3 coding DNA: TGTGCCAGCAGCCAAGAGCCTAGCGGTAGCTCCTACGAGCAGTACTTC.

The V and J genes are TRBV27 and TRBJ2-7, with a possible D match to TRBD1 (6 bases). CDR3 length equals 13 residues. Germline V gene lookup returns CDR1 MNHEY and CDR2 SMNVEV (reference sequence). Trimming cost V 6 bases and J 2 bases, with 11 bases left between them. CDR3 sequence (DNA): TGTGCCAGCAGCTACAGGGCCACCTACGAGCAGTACTTC. Its translation is CASSYRATYEQYF.

This chain connects TRBV18 to TRBJ2-2; D unresolved. The germline V gene has CDR1 KGHSH and CDR2 LQKENI. V gave up 1 base and J gave up 1 base, with 7 bases separating them. The CDR3 runs to 15 residues. The CDR3 loop is CASSPRVGNTGELFF. The CDR3 coding sequence is TGTGCCAGCTCACCACGGGTTGGGAACACCGGGGAGCTGTTTTTT.